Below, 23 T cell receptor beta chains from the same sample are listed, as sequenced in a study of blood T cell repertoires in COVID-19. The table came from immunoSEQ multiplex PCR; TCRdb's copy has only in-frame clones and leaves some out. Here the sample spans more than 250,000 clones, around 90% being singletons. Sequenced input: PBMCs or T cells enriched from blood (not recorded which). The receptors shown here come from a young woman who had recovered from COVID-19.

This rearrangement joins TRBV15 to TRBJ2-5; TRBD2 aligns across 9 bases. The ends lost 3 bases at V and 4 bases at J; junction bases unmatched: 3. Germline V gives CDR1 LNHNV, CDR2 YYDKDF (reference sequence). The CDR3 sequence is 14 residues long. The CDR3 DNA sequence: TGTGCCACCAGCAGGAATAGCGGGAGAGAGACCCAGTACTTC. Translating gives CATSRNSGRETQYF.

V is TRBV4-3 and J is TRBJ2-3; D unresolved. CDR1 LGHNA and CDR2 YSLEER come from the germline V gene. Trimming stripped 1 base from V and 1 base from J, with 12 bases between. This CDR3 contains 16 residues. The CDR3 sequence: CASSQGLNRGTDTQYF. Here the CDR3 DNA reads TGCGCCAGCAGCCAAGGGCTTAATCGGGGCACAGATACGCAGTATTTT.

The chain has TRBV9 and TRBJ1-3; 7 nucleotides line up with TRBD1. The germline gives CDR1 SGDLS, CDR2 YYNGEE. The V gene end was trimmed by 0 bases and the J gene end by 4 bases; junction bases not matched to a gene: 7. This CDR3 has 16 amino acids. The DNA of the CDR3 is TGTGCCAGCAGCGTAGGGGACAGCATTGCCGGAAACACCATATATTTT. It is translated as CASSVGDSIAGNTIYF. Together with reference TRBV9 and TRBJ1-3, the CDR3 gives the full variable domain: DSGVTQTPKHLITATGQRVTLRCSPRSGDLSVYWYQQSLDQGLQFLIQYYNGEERAKGNILERFSAQQFPDLHSELNLSSLELGDSALYFCASSVGDSIAGNTIYFGEGSWLTVV.

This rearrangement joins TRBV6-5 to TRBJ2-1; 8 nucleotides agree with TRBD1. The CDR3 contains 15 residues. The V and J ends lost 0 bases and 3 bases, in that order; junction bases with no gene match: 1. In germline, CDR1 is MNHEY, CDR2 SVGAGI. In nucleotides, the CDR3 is TGTGCCAGCAGTTACTCGGACAGGGACTACAATGAGCAGTTCTTC. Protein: CASSYSDRDYNEQFF.

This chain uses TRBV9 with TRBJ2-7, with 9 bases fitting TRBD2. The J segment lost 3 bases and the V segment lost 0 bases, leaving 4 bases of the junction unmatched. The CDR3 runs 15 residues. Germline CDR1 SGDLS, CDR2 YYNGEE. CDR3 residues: CASSVASGAIYEQYF. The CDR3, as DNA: TGTGCCAGCAGCGTAGCTAGCGGGGCGATCTACGAGCAGTACTTC.

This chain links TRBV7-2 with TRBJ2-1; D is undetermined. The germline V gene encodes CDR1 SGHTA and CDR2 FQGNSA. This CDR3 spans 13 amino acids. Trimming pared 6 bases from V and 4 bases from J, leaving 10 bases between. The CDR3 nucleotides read TGTGCCAGCAGACACCCCAGTTACAATGAGCAGTTCTTC. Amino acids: CASRHPSYNEQFF.

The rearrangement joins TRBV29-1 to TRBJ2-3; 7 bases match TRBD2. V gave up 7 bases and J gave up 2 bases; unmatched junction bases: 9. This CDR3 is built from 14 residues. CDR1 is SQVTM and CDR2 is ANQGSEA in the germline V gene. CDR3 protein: CSGLGTTDTDTQYF. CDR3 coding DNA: TGCAGCGGACTGGGGACTACTGACACAGATACGCAGTATTTT.

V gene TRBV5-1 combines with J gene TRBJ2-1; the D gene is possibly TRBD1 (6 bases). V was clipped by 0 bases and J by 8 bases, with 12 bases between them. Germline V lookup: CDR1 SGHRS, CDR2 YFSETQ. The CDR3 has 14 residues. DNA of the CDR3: TGCGCCAGCAGCTTGGGACAGGCGAAAGATGAGCAGTTCTTC. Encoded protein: CASSLGQAKDEQFF.

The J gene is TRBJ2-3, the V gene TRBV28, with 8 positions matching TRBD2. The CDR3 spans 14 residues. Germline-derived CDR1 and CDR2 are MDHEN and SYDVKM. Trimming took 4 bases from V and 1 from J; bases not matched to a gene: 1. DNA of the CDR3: TGTGCCAGCAGTTCGCGGGGGGGCACAGATACGCAGTATTTT. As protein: CASSSRGGTDTQYF.

CDR3 in amino acids: CASSPRAGVFYEQYF. The DNA for the CDR3 is TGTGCCAGCTCACCACGGGCAGGGGTTTTCTACGAGCAGTACTTC. V and J are TRBV18 and TRBJ2-7; TRBD1 might be the D (6 bases). Germline assignment: CDR1 KGHSH and CDR2 LQKENI. The length of the CDR3 is 15 residues. V was cut by 1 base and J by 3 bases, with 13 bases left in between.

As DNA, the CDR3 is TGTGCCAGTAGTATGCTCAAAGGGGTGAAAAAGAGGAACATTCAGTACTTC. As protein: CASSMLKGVKKRNIQYF. The rearrangement joins TRBV19 to TRBJ2-4, with D maybe TRBD1 (5 bases). This CDR3 contains 17 residues. From germline, CDR1 is LNHDA and CDR2 SQIVND (reference sequence). V was trimmed by 3 bases and J by 7 bases, leaving 22 bases between them.

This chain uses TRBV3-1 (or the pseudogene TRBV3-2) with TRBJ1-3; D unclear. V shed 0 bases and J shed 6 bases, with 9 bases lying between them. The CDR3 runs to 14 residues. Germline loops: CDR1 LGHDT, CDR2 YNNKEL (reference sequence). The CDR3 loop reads CASSQELTENTIYF. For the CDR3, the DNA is TGTGCCAGCAGCCAAGAACTAACCGAAAACACCATATATTTT.

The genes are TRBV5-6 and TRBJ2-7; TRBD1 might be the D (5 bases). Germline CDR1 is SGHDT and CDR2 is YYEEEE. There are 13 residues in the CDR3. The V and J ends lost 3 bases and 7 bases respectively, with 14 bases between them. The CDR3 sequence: CASSSLQDWEQYF. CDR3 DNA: TGTGCCAGCAGCTCACTACAGGATTGGGAGCAGTACTTC. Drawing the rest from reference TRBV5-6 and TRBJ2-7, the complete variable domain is DAGVTQSPTHLIKTRGQQVTLRCSPKSGHDTVSWYQQALGQGPQFIFQYYEEEERQRGNFPDRFSGHQFPNYSSELNVNALLLGDSALYLCASSSLQDWEQYFGPGTRLTVT.

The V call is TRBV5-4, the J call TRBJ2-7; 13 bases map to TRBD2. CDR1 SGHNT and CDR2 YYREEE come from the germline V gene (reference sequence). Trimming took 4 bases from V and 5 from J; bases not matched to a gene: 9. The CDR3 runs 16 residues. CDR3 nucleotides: TGTGCCAGCAGCCCAAGGACTAGCGGGAGAAAGGACGAGCAGTACTTC. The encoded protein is CASSPRTSGRKDEQYF.

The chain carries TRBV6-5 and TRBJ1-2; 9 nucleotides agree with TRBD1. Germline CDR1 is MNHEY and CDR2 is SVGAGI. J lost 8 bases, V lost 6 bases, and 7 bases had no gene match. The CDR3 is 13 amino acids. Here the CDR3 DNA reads TGTGCCAGCAGCCGGACAGGGGCAAGCGGCTACACCTTC. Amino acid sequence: CASSRTGASGYTF.

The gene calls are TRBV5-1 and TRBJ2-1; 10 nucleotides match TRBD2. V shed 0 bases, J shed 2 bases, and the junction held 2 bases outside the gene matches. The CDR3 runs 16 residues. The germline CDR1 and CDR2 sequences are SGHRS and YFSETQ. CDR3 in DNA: TGCGCCAGCAGCTTGGGTCTAGCGGGAGCCTACAATGAGCAGTTCTTC. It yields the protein CASSLGLAGAYNEQFF. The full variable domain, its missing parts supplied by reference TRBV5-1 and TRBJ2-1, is KAGVTQTPRYLIKTRGQQVTLSCSPISGHRSVSWYQQTPGQGLQFLFEYFSETQRNKGNFPGRFSGRQFSNSRSEMNVSTLELGDSALYLCASSLGLAGAYNEQFFGPGTRLTVL.

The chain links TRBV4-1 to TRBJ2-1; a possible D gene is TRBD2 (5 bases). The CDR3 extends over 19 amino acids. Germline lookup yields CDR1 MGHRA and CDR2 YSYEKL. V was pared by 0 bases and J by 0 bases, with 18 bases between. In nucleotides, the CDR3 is TGCGCCAGCAGCCAAGATCGGAGTAGCGCGTCATCCTCCTACAATGAGCAGTTCTTC. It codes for CASSQDRSSASSSYNEQFF.

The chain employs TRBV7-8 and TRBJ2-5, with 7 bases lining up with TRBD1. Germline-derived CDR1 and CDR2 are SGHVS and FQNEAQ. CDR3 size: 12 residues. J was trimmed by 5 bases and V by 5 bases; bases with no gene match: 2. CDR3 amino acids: CASSVDRETQYF. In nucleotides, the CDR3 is TGTGCCAGCAGCGTGGACAGGGAGACCCAGTACTTC.

The CDR3: CASSPGTSYEQYF. CDR3 DNA: TGTGCCAGCAGCCCAGGGACATCCTACGAGCAGTACTTC. The gene calls are TRBV7-9 and TRBJ2-7; D perhaps matches TRBD1 (6 bases). The length of the CDR3 is 13 residues. Per germline, CDR1 SEHNR and CDR2 FQNEAQ (reference sequence). V lost 5 bases and J 1 base, leaving 9 bases between the germline ends.

CDR3 sequence reads: CAIGGETDTQYF. CDR3 in DNA: TGTGCCATCGGGGGGGAAACAGATACGCAGTATTTT. This chain uses TRBV28 with TRBJ2-3; TRBD2 aligns across 8 bases. This CDR3 has 12 residues. Per the germline V gene, CDR1 is MDHEN and CDR2 is SYDVKM. V gave up 10 bases and J gave up 3 bases; unmatched junction bases: 3.

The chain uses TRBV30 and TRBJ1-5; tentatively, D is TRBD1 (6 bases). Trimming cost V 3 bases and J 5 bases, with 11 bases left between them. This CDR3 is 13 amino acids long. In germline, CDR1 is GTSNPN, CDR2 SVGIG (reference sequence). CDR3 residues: CAWSSGADQPQHF. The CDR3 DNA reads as TGTGCCTGGAGCTCAGGGGCAGATCAGCCCCAGCATTTT.

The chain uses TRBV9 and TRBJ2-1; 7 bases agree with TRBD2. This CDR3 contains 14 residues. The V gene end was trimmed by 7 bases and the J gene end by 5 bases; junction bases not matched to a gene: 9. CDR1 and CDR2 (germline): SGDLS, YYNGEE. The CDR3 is CASSGSGANNEQFF. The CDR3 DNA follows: TGTGCCAGCTCAGGGAGCGGGGCGAACAATGAGCAGTTCTTC.

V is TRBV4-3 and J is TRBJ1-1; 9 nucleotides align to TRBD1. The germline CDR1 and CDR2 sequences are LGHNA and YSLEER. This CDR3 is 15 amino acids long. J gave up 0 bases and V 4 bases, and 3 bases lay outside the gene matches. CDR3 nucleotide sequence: TGCGCCAGCAGCCTAGGGACAGGGATGAACACTGAAGCTTTCTTT. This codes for CASSLGTGMNTEAFF.